The 15 T cell receptor beta chains reported below all come from one sample, sequenced in a study of human T cells and chemical hapten exposure. The time point denotes: pre-sensitization, week 0. Treatment in this sample: therapeutic diphenylcyclopropenone sensitization with weekly scalp DPC. From the RACE reads, TCRdb called clonotypes with MiXCR, one entry per CDR3 protein. The repertoire holds around 380,000 distinct CDR3 sequences, with around 5.5% as singletons. The sequencing used whole blood, collected in connection with sensitization to the hapten diphenylcyclopropenone (DPC). These receptors were obtained from a woman aged 18-35 years with alopecia areata. Some clones in this sample may be carry-over from other donors' samples.

This clonotype was counted between two and nine times. This chain's CDR3 is CASSVQGPLYNEQFF. CDR3 in DNA: TGTGCCAGCAGTGTACAGGGGCCACTTTACAATGAGCAGTTCTTC. This rearrangement joins TRBV6-1 to TRBJ2-1; 7 nucleotides align to TRBD1. The CDR3 contains 15 residues. V was clipped by 4 bases and J by 4 bases; unmatched bases: 7. From germline, CDR1 is MNHNS and CDR2 SASEGT.

The chain has TRBV3-1 and TRBJ1-1, with D possibly being TRBD1 (5 bases). CDR3 size: 13 residues. In germline, CDR1 is LGHDT, CDR2 YNNKEL (reference sequence). Trimming took off 2 bases at V and 11 bases at J, with 15 bases between the two ends. This CDR3 is CASSQFVGGEAFF. CDR3 nucleotides: TGTGCCAGCAGCCAATTTGTGGGGGGAGAGGCTTTCTTT. Using reference TRBV3-1 and TRBJ1-1 for the parts outside the CDR3, the full variable domain is DTAVSQTPKYLVTQMGNDKSIKCEQNLGHDTMYWYKQDSKKFLKIMFSYNNKELIINETVPNRFSPKSPDKAHLNLHINSLELGDSAVYFCASSQFVGGEAFFGQGTRLTVV.

Many counts were recorded for this clonotype. CDR3 amino acids: CASSLDDVSLGANVLTF. CDR3 coding DNA: TGTGCCAGCAGCTTAGATGATGTGTCGCTCGGGGCCAACGTCCTGACTTTC. The chain joins TRBV7-8 to TRBJ2-6; D unclear. V gave up 1 base and J gave up 4 bases, with 14 bases separating them. This CDR3 comprises 17 residues. Germline CDR1 and CDR2: SGHVS and FQNEAQ.

This clonotype was seen at least ten times. CDR3 in DNA: TGTGCCAGCAGGGGCGGGGGGCAGTACAATGAGCAGTTCTTC. Protein product: CASRGGGQYNEQFF. The chain combines TRBV6-2 or TRBV6-3 with TRBJ2-1; 8 nucleotides agree with TRBD2. The length of the CDR3 is 14 residues. Germline trimming cut 6 bases from V and 4 bases from J; bases unmatched to any gene: 5. Germline CDR1 reads MNHEY; CDR2 reads SVGEGT.

This clonotype has at least ten counts. This sequence joins TRBV5-1 and TRBJ1-1, with no clear D. The CDR3 covers 16 residues. Germline CDR1 and CDR2: SGHRS and YFSETQ. V lost 0 bases and J lost 3, with 15 bases in between. DNA for the CDR3: TGCGCCAGCAGCTTGGAGTTATGGCAGATGTACACTGAAGCTTTCTTT. Translated: CASSLELWQMYTEAFF.

This clonotype was found many times. The chain has TRBV7-6 and TRBJ1-3; possibly TRBD1 for D (5 bases). The CDR3 has 15 residues. From germline, CDR1 is SGHVS and CDR2 FNYEAQ. Trimming pared 4 bases from V and 0 bases from J, leaving 10 bases between. CDR3 coding DNA: TGTGCCAGCAGCTCACAGGTCCTCTCTGGAAACACCATATATTTT. It yields the protein CASSSQVLSGNTIYF. Based on the CDR3 plus reference TRBV7-6 and TRBJ1-3, the full variable domain is GAGVSQSPRYKVTKRGQDVALRCDPISGHVSLYWYRQALGQGPEFLTYFNYEAQQDKSGLPNDRFSAERPEGSISTLTIQRTEQRDSAMYRCASSSQVLSGNTIYFGEGSWLTVV.

This clonotype was seen only a few times. CDR3 DNA: TGTGCCAGCAGTTTTCTGGACAATAATGAGCAGTTCTTC. Its translation: CASSFLDNNEQFF. The chain employs TRBV12-3 or TRBV12-4 and TRBJ2-1, with D perhaps matching TRBD1 (5 bases). This CDR3 region has 13 residues. V lost 3 bases, J lost 7 bases, and 10 bases lay in between.

This clonotype was seen only a few times. The V and J genes are TRBV10-3 and TRBJ2-7; maybe TRBD2 (5 bases). CDR1 is ENHRY, CDR2 SYGVKD, per germline. Trimming stripped 2 bases from V and 1 base from J, with 9 bases between. This CDR3 is 14 amino acids long. The CDR3 coding sequence is TGTGCCATCAGTGAGGCTAGAGGGTCCTACGAGCAGTACTTC. This codes for CAISEARGSYEQYF.

This chain links TRBV18 with TRBJ2-3, with D perhaps TRBD1 (5 bases). Germline lookup yields CDR1 KGHSH and CDR2 LQKENI. There are 15 residues in the CDR3. V was trimmed by 1 base and J by 2 bases, leaving 10 bases between them. The CDR3 here is CASSPRDSPTDTQYF. CDR3 nucleotide sequence: TGTGCCAGCTCACCACGCGACAGTCCCACAGATACGCAGTATTTT.

This clonotype was seen many times. The chain links TRBV5-5 to TRBJ1-4, with D hard to call. CDR3 length: 14 residues. Trimming removed 4 bases at V and 8 bases at J, with 15 bases between. CDR1 is SGHKS and CDR2 is YYEKEE in the germline V gene (reference sequence). Here the CDR3 reads CASSPPLGPEKLFF. CDR3 coding DNA: TGTGCCAGCAGCCCTCCCCTCGGCCCCGAAAAACTGTTTTTT.

This clonotype occurred many times. The V and J genes are TRBV9 and TRBJ1-4; 9 positions agree with TRBD1. The germline CDR1 and CDR2 sequences are SGDLS and YYNGEE. The CDR3 extends over 18 amino acids. J gave up 2 bases and V 0 bases, and 8 bases lay outside the gene matches. The CDR3 region is CASSVGLGQGGTNEKLFF. As DNA, the CDR3 is TGTGCCAGCAGCGTAGGTCTGGGACAGGGAGGCACTAATGAAAAACTGTTTTTT.

This clonotype was found many times. The rearrangement joins TRBV28 to TRBJ2-7; a possible D gene is TRBD1 (6 bases). The length of the CDR3 is 14 residues. Germline-derived CDR1 and CDR2 are MDHEN and SYDVKM. The V end was cut by 3 bases, the J end by 4 bases, with 13 bases between. CDR3 coding DNA: TGTGCCAGCAGTTTCCAGGGGCTGGATTACGAGCAGTACTTC. Its protein is CASSFQGLDYEQYF.

This clonotype showed up many times. V is TRBV4-1 and J is TRBJ2-2; the D gene is possibly TRBD1 (5 bases). The CDR3 covers 14 residues. Per germline, CDR1 MGHRA and CDR2 YSYEKL. Trimming pared 6 bases from V and 5 bases from J, leaving 13 bases between. DNA for the CDR3: TGCGCCAGCAGTTGGCAGGGCTTAACCGGGGAGCTGTTTTTT. This translates into CASSWQGLTGELFF.

In its sample, this clonotype was seen a few times. The genes are TRBV20-1 and TRBJ1-3; unclear D gene. Germline CDR1 is DFQATT and CDR2 is SNEGSKA (reference sequence). CDR3 length equals 14 residues. The V end was cut by 3 bases, the J end by 1 base, with 10 bases between. CDR3 nucleotides: TGCAGTGCTAGGCCACTGGGGTCTGGAAACACCATATATTTT. This encodes CSARPLGSGNTIYF.

The CDR3 DNA follows: TGTGCCAGTGGAGGATCAGCCCCGCTATCTGGCTACACCTTC. Translated, it gives CASGGSAPLSGYTF. J is TRBJ1-2 and V is TRBV5-6; no definite D call. V was shortened by 8 bases and J by 7 bases, with 21 bases between the two germline ends. The CDR3 is 14 amino acids. Germline V lookup: CDR1 SGHDT, CDR2 YYEEEE.